The 25 T cell receptor beta chains below all came from one sample that was sequenced in a study of regulatory T cells in long-lasting Graves disease. Time point defined: persistent/refractory GD, antithyroid drugs over 5 years with positive TRAb. RNA extracted from PBMCs served as the sequencing template. According to the study, TCR beta libraries were built with iRepertoire HTBI primers and CDR3-region Arm-PCR. A single record per CDR3 protein comes from TCRdb applying MiXCR to the multiplex PCR reads. Altogether a few hundred thousand distinct CDR3 sequences are present, about a quarter being singletons, with the ten largest covering around 24%. Specimen: peripheral blood mononuclear cells (PBMCs), collected when the disease was refractory, from a patient treated with antithyroid drugs. These TCRs come from a female donor with Graves disease.

The chain joins TRBV6-2 or TRBV6-3 to TRBJ1-2; 7 nucleotides line up with TRBD1. The germline gives CDR1 MNHEY, CDR2 SVGEGT. CDR3 size: 16 residues. J gave up 7 bases and V 4 bases, and 15 bases lay outside the gene matches. The CDR3: CASSLFLRQGFFGYTF. In DNA form, the CDR3 reads TGTGCCAGCAGTTTGTTTTTGCGACAGGGATTTTTTGGCTACACCTTC.

This chain connects TRBV3-1 to TRBJ2-2; possibly TRBD1 for D (5 bases). CDR3 length equals 14 residues. V was pared by 0 bases and J by 6 bases, with 8 bases between. CDR1 and CDR2 (germline): LGHDT, YNNKEL (reference sequence). Here the CDR3 reads CASSQDGAAGELFF. The CDR3 coding sequence is TGTGCCAGCAGCCAAGATGGGGCAGCCGGGGAGCTGTTTTTT.

This clonotype was counted many times. CDR3 sequence: CARTTSDSYGYTF. CDR3 DNA: TGTGCCCGAACGACTTCGGACAGCTATGGCTACACCTTC. The genes are TRBV12-3 or TRBV12-4 and TRBJ1-2; D is possibly TRBD1 (6 bases). V was trimmed by 11 bases and J by 4 bases, leaving 17 bases between them. The CDR3 loop spans 13 amino acids.

The table lists this clonotype with many counts. The genes are TRBV3-1 and TRBJ2-7; 9 nucleotides match TRBD1. This CDR3 region has 15 residues. From germline, CDR1 is LGHDT and CDR2 YNNKEL (reference sequence). The J segment lost 5 bases and the V segment lost 4 bases, leaving 9 bases of the junction unmatched. The CDR3 reads CASSRTRDRVHEQYF. The CDR3 bases are TGTGCCAGCAGCCGAACCCGGGACAGGGTCCACGAGCAGTACTTC.

The CDR3 DNA reads as TGTGCCAGCAGCCCAGATGGGAGAAGTACCGGGGAGCTGTTTTTT. This translates into CASSPDGRSTGELFF. This chain links TRBV7-6 with TRBJ2-2, with D perhaps matching TRBD2 (5 bases). The CDR3 sequence is 15 residues long. The ends were cut back, 5 bases at V and 5 bases at J, with 15 bases in the middle. Germline lookup yields CDR1 SGHVS and CDR2 FNYEAQ.

The rearrangement uses TRBV7-9 and TRBJ2-7; tentatively, D is TRBD1 (5 bases). V was cut by 4 bases and J by 1 base, with 11 bases left in between. This CDR3 comprises 14 residues. The germline V gene has CDR1 SEHNR and CDR2 FQNEAQ (reference sequence). Here the CDR3 DNA reads TGTGCCAGCAGCTCGGCTACAGGATCCTACGAGCAGTACTTC. Translation gives CASSSATGSYEQYF.

This clonotype was picked up a small number of times. This chain uses TRBV30 with TRBJ1-1; 7 nucleotides align to TRBD1. The CDR3 extends over 17 amino acids. Germline-derived CDR1 and CDR2 are GTSNPN and SVGIG (reference sequence). The trim removed 2 bases at V and 4 bases at J, leaving 16 bases unmatched. The CDR3 protein is CAWSIPDRRGVSTEAFF. The CDR3 DNA reads as TGTGCCTGGAGTATCCCGGACAGGCGGGGCGTTAGCACTGAAGCTTTCTTT.

On this clonotype: Likely a read error: the CDR3 ends without its conserved phenylalanine or tryptophan. This chain joins TRBV7-9 and TRBJ1-1; TRBD1 agrees at 9 bases. Trimming cost V 3 bases and J 2 bases; bases outside gene matches: 1. Looked up from germline, CDR1 is SEHNR and CDR2 is FQNEAQ (reference sequence). There are 14 residues in the CDR3. CDR3 sequence (DNA): TGTGCCAGCAGCTTGGACAGGGGTAACACTGAAGCTTTCCTT. Translation gives CASSLDRGNTEAFL.

This clonotype was seen at least ten times. The chain combines TRBV6-1 with TRBJ2-7; 10 nucleotides align to TRBD2. The CDR3 covers 14 residues. J lost 3 bases, V lost 7 bases, and 6 bases had no gene match. Germline loops: CDR1 MNHNS, CDR2 SASEGT. CDR3: CASNSKREGYEQYF. In DNA form, the CDR3 reads TGTGCCAGCAATTCGAAGCGGGAGGGCTACGAGCAGTACTTC.

This clonotype appeared many times. The gene calls are TRBV12-3 or TRBV12-4 and TRBJ1-6, with D unclear. The CDR3 loop spans 14 amino acids. The V and J ends lost 6 bases and 0 bases respectively, with 6 bases between them. The CDR3 nucleotides are TGTGCCAGCAGAACAGACTCCTATAATTCACCCCTCCACTTT. Translated, it gives CASRTDSYNSPLHF.

V gene TRBV6-2 or TRBV6-3 combines with J gene TRBJ2-4, with a weak D call TRBD2 (6 bases). Germline V lookup: CDR1 MNHEY, CDR2 SVGEGT. V dropped 2 bases and J dropped 0 bases, with 17 bases sitting between them. CDR3 length: 18 residues. The CDR3 region has the DNA TGTGCCAGCAGTTACGGAGGGGAGAGGGATCTAGCCAAAAACATTCAGTACTTC. As protein: CASSYGGERDLAKNIQYF.

The V call is TRBV2, the J call TRBJ1-5; D remains unclear. Per germline, CDR1 SNHLY and CDR2 FYNNEI. The CDR3 is 14 residues long. The V and J ends lost 3 bases and 9 bases respectively, with 15 bases between them. The CDR3 DNA reads TGTGCCAGCAGTGATCGAATGGGGTTGCGGCCCCAGCATTTT. Amino acid sequence: CASSDRMGLRPQHF.

This clonotype was seen many times. V and J are TRBV15 and TRBJ1-1; D call uncertain. Per the germline V gene, CDR1 is LNHNV and CDR2 is YYDKDF (reference sequence). V lost 0 bases and J lost 0, with 11 bases in between. This CDR3 comprises 16 residues. In DNA form, the CDR3 reads TGTGCCACCAGCAGAGATCTCAGGTCCATGAACACTGAAGCTTTCTTT. Translating gives CATSRDLRSMNTEAFF.

In its sample, this clonotype was seen a few times. This chain links TRBV20-1 with TRBJ2-7, with 9 bases that match TRBD2. Germline-derived CDR1 and CDR2 are DFQATT and SNEGSKA (reference sequence). The CDR3 has 14 residues. J lost 2 bases, V lost 1 base, and 3 bases had no gene match. CDR3 sequence (DNA): TGCAGTGCTAGAGTGGCGGGAGGGACCTACGAGCAGTACTTC. This sequence encodes CSARVAGGTYEQYF.

This clonotype has just a few counts. The rearrangement joins TRBV20-1 to TRBJ1-1; no clear D gene. Trimming left V 0 bases short and J 6 bases short, with 14 bases between. The CDR3 length is 14 residues. Germline V lookup: CDR1 DFQATT, CDR2 SNEGSKA (reference sequence). The CDR3 spells CSAREWLTNAEAFF. As DNA, the CDR3 is TGCAGTGCTAGAGAATGGTTAACTAACGCTGAAGCTTTCTTT.

This clonotype was detected ten times or more. This chain uses TRBV2 with TRBJ2-2, with 7 nucleotides matching TRBD2. From germline, CDR1 is SNHLY and CDR2 FYNNEI. The trim removed 10 bases at V and 7 bases at J, leaving 9 bases unmatched. The CDR3 consists of 13 residues. CDR3 region: CATRGGLDGELFF. The DNA of the CDR3 is TGTGCCACCCGCGGGGGACTTGACGGGGAGCTGTTTTTT.

Remarks on this clonotype: A read error may produce the germline difference seen at one junction end. This sequence joins TRBV2 and TRBJ1-5; tentative D call: TRBD1 (5 bases). The length of the CDR3 is 17 residues. Germline CDR1 and CDR2: SNHLY and FYNNEI. The CDR3 spells CASSEPHGTYSNQPRHF. The CDR3 nucleotides are TGTGCCAGCAGCGAACCCCATGGGACGTATAGCAATCAGCCCCGGCATTTT.

This clonotype was seen ten or more times. This sequence joins TRBV28 and TRBJ2-7; D uncertain. In germline, CDR1 is MDHEN, CDR2 SYDVKM. V was shortened by 7 bases and J by 4 bases, with 8 bases between the two germline ends. CDR3 length equals 11 residues. The CDR3 reads CASTNLYEQYF. DNA for the CDR3: TGTGCCAGCACCAACCTATACGAGCAGTACTTC.

This clonotype was seen many times. This chain connects TRBV20-1 to TRBJ2-3; D is undetermined. There are 15 residues in the CDR3. The germline V gene encodes CDR1 DFQATT and CDR2 SNEGSKA (reference sequence). V lost 6 bases, J lost 1 base, and 17 bases lay in between. CDR3 DNA sequence: TGCAGTGCCCTAAAGGTGGGTCAGCGCACAGATACGCAGTATTTT. Translated, it gives CSALKVGQRTDTQYF.

This clonotype appeared a few times. The genes are TRBV20-1 and TRBJ2-1; 11 bases match TRBD2. CDR1 is DFQATT, CDR2 SNEGSKA, per germline (reference sequence). This CDR3 comprises 15 residues. With V trimmed by 3 bases and J by 4 bases, 5 bases remained unmatched. CDR3 region: CSARRLAGIYNEQFF. The CDR3 nucleotides read TGCAGTGCTAGGAGACTAGCGGGAATATACAATGAGCAGTTCTTC.

This clonotype was seen a few times. V and J are TRBV29-1 and TRBJ2-5; TRBD2 aligns across 12 bases. The CDR3 has 14 residues. Germline V CDR1 and CDR2: SQVTM, ANQGSEA. V gave up 7 bases and J gave up 4 bases; unmatched junction bases: 7. Here the CDR3 reads CSAWLAGGRETQYF. The CDR3 nucleotides are TGCAGCGCGTGGCTAGCGGGAGGGAGAGAGACCCAGTACTTC.

This clonotype was counted many times. The rearrangement uses TRBV28 and TRBJ2-7; 10 bases map to TRBD1. The length of the CDR3 is 15 residues. V gave up 6 bases and J gave up 0 bases; unmatched junction bases: 5. The V gene's germline CDR1 is MDHEN and CDR2 SYDVKM. This CDR3 reads CASRGRQGASYEQYF. CDR3 coding DNA: TGTGCCAGCAGAGGGCGACAGGGGGCCTCCTACGAGCAGTACTTC.

This clonotype was seen a handful of times. V and J are TRBV24-1 and TRBJ2-2; 7 bases are shared with TRBD1. The CDR3 extends over 16 amino acids. Losses at the gene ends were 4 bases for V and 2 bases for J; bases not matched to a gene: 6. Germline V gene sequence: CDR1 KGHDR, CDR2 SFDVKD. This chain's CDR3 is CATSEYGTVNTGELFF. The CDR3 DNA follows: TGTGCCACCAGTGAATACGGGACAGTAAACACCGGGGAGCTGTTTTTT.

This clonotype was detected ten times or more. V usage is TRBV15 and J usage is TRBJ1-2, with D possibly matching TRBD1 (5 bases). CDR1 is LNHNV and CDR2 is YYDKDF in the germline V gene (reference sequence). The CDR3 contains 16 residues. V was clipped by 0 bases and J by 2 bases, with 13 bases between them. This CDR3 is CATSRDDLGGNYGYTF. DNA of the CDR3: TGTGCCACCAGCAGAGATGACCTCGGGGGAAACTATGGCTACACCTTC.

The chain uses TRBV28 and TRBJ2-7, with a possible D match to TRBD2 (7 bases). Germline lookup yields CDR1 MDHEN and CDR2 SYDVKM. The CDR3 is 15 amino acids. Trimming removed 3 bases at V and 2 bases at J, with 14 bases between. CDR3 region: CASSFGGAQPYEQYF. CDR3 nucleotides: TGTGCCAGCAGTTTTGGGGGGGCGCAACCCTACGAGCAGTACTTC.